The subject of this entry is one T cell receptor (beta chain). As yet, its antigen is unknown. The data were taken from a study of CD8 T cells in ankylosing spondylitis. Findings and caveats of the study: A TCR beta motif of about eight highly homologous variants seemed to mark ankylosing spondylitis blood.

A single record per CDR3 protein comes from TCRdb applying MiXCR to the 5' RACE reads. The table lists roughly 700,000 distinct CDR3 sequences, around 17% of them singletons. The CDR3 has 16 amino acids. Between the trimmed V and J ends, which lost 6 bases and 0 bases, there was a span of 14 bases. This rearrangement joins TRBV12-3 or TRBV12-4 to TRBJ2-2; no reliable D call. The source is a male donor with ankylosing spondylitis. The source material was blood, either unsorted or a sorted T cell fraction (not recorded which). The CDR3 loop reads CASRSITGPNTGELFF. CDR3 coding DNA: TGTGCCAGCAGATCTATTACCGGGCCGAACACCGGGGAGCTGTTTTTT.